Listed below are T cell receptor beta chains from one sample, sequenced in a study of blood T cell repertoires in COVID-19. This table comes from immunoSEQ multiplex PCR, and its TCRdb copy is limited to in-frame clones, with some not included. The sample carries some 80,000 clones, 79% recorded once. The specimen was peripheral blood. The receptors were gathered from a woman older than 75 with active or convalescent COVID-19. Both conserved end residues are part of each CDR3. Each record gives: V gene, J gene, D gene, clone size, CDR3 protein, CDR3 DNA. A D gene is named only where the DNA matches it firmly. Size is omitted from some rows. Given values are once, few, many or a class for expanded clones.

TRBV24-1	TRBJ1-2	TRBD1	NA	CATSETGDRYGYTF	TGTGCCACCAGTGAGACAGGGGATCGCTATGGCTACACCTTC
TRBV29-1	TRBJ2-3	TRBD1	once	CSGRTHRGWTDTQYF	TGCAGCGGGCGAACGCACAGGGGCTGGACAGATACGCAGTATTTT
TRBV19	TRBJ2-2	TRBD2	NA	CASSMRGSGTRNTGELFF	TGTGCCAGTAGTATGCGGGGTAGCGGGACGAGGAACACCGGGGAGCTGTTTTTT
TRBV18	TRBJ1-4	NA	NA	CASSPYSLSTNEKLFF	TGTGCCAGCTCACCATACAGCCTGTCAACTAATGAAAAACTGTTTTTT
TRBV12-3/TRBV12-4	TRBJ2-7	NA	NA	CASSFPSYEQYF	TGTGCCAGCAGTTTCCCTTCCTACGAGCAGTACTTC
TRBV15	TRBJ2-7	NA	NA	CATSRVVGRSYEQYF	TGTGCCACCAGCAGAGTAGTGGGGAGGTCCTACGAGCAGTACTTC
TRBV20-1	TRBJ2-5	NA	few	CSARIGGTQYF	TGCAGTGCGAGGATCGGGGGGACCCAGTACTTC
TRBV30	TRBJ2-5	NA	NA	CAWSAGDGQETQYF	TGTGCCTGGAGTGCTGGAGACGGGCAAGAGACCCAGTACTTC
TRBV16	TRBJ2-2	TRBD1	few	CASSWDRATGELFF	TGTGCCAGCAGCTGGGACAGGGCCACCGGGGAGCTGTTTTTT
TRBV29-1	TRBJ1-2	NA	NA	CSVAPGEGGYYGYTF	TGCAGCGTTGCGCCTGGGGAGGGGGGGTACTATGGCTACACCTTC
TRBV6-5	TRBJ1-2	NA	NA	CASRRGGNYGYTF	TGTGCCAGCAGGAGGGGGGGCAACTATGGCTACACCTTC
TRBV2	TRBJ1-2	TRBD1	NA	CASGLQGTGYGYTF	TGTGCCAGCGGATTACAGGGGACGGGCTATGGCTACACCTTC
TRBV7-8	TRBJ1-6	TRBD1	NA	CASSLDGGGGAYNSPLHF	TGTGCCAGCAGCTTAGATGGAGGAGGGGGCGCGTATAATTCACCCCTCCACTTT
TRBV6-6	TRBJ1-2	NA	NA	CASSGGLSGYTF	TGTGCCAGCAGTGGCGGGCTGTCTGGCTACACCTTC
TRBV7-3	TRBJ2-7	TRBD1	NA	CASNTYGQASYEQYF	TGTGCCAGCAACACCTACGGACAGGCGTCCTACGAGCAGTACTTC
TRBV7-9	TRBJ1-2	NA	NA	CASSLNSWEGYTF	TGTGCCAGCAGCTTAAATAGTTGGGAGGGCTACACCTTC
TRBV19	TRBJ2-3	NA	NA	CASRGRLATSTDTQYF	TGTGCCAGTAGGGGGCGGCTAGCGACGAGCACAGATACGCAGTATTTT
TRBV14	TRBJ1-4	NA	NA	CASSPRLGLTNEKLFF	TGTGCCAGCAGCCCTCGTCTGGGGCTAACTAATGAAAAACTGTTTTTT
TRBV7-2	TRBJ1-2	NA	NA	CASSLSPRENYGYTF	TGTGCCAGCAGCTTAAGTCCTAGGGAGAACTATGGCTACACCTTC
TRBV28	TRBJ2-7	TRBD1	NA	CASRRTGNYEQYF	TGTGCCAGCAGGCGGACAGGGAACTACGAGCAGTACTTC
TRBV11-1	TRBJ1-2	NA	NA	CASSQTGYYGYTF	TGTGCCAGCAGCCAGACAGGCTACTATGGCTACACCTTC
TRBV27	TRBJ2-7	NA	few	CASSPRPAGEIYEQYF	TGTGCCAGCAGCCCCCGTCCAGCGGGCGAAATCTACGAGCAGTACTTC
TRBV5-1	TRBJ2-1	TRBD1	NA	CASSLEGQAYNEQFF	TGCGCCAGCAGCTTGGAGGGACAGGCCTACAATGAGCAGTTCTTC
TRBV12-5	TRBJ1-2	NA	NA	CASGLYRPYGYTF	TGTGCTAGTGGTTTATACAGACCCTATGGCTACACCTTC
TRBV6-5	TRBJ1-4	TRBD1	NA	CASSYSRTGYEKLFF	TGTGCCAGCAGTTACTCCCGGACAGGCTATGAAAAACTGTTTTTT
TRBV7-9	TRBJ1-6	TRBD1	NA	CASSFSTGDSPLHF	TGTGCCAGCAGCTTTTCGACAGGGGATTCACCCCTCCACTTT
TRBV2	TRBJ2-7	NA	once	CASSVGRGSSEQYF	TGTGCCAGCAGTGTAGGCAGGGGATCGTCTGAGCAGTACTTC
TRBV7-8	TRBJ2-7	NA	NA	CASSSGTPTYEQYF	TGTGCCAGCAGTTCCGGGACACCGACATACGAGCAGTACTTC
TRBV6-2/TRBV6-3	TRBJ1-2	NA	NA	CASSDDSYYGYTF	TGTGCCAGCAGTGATGACAGCTACTATGGCTACACCTTC
TRBV2	TRBJ2-5	NA	once	CASSDVQTQYF	TGTGCCAGCAGTGACGTTCAGACCCAGTACTTC
TRBV30	TRBJ1-1	NA	NA	CAYRSTEAFF	TGTGCCTACAGGAGCACTGAAGCTTTCTTT
TRBV16	TRBJ1-1	TRBD1	NA	CASSPQGEGTEAFF	TGTGCCAGCAGCCCGCAGGGGGAAGGCACTGAAGCTTTCTTT
TRBV6-2/TRBV6-3	TRBJ1-1	TRBD1	NA	CASSRDRARSEAFF	TGTGCCAGCAGTCGGGACAGGGCCCGAAGTGAGGCTTTCTTT
TRBV5-1	TRBJ1-2	TRBD1	NA	CASSLAGTASNYGYTF	TGCGCCAGCAGCTTGGCCGGGACAGCTTCTAACTATGGCTACACCTTC
TRBV18	TRBJ1-1	TRBD1	NA	CASSAGQGYAEAFF	TGTGCCAGCTCAGCCGGACAGGGGTACGCTGAAGCTTTCTTT
TRBV19	TRBJ1-5	NA	NA	CASSIEGQPNQPQHF	TGTGCCAGTAGTATAGAAGGACAGCCTAATCAGCCCCAGCATTTT
TRBV2	TRBJ1-1	NA	NA	CASSEIGGVTEAFF	TGTGCCAGCAGTGAAATCGGAGGGGTCACTGAAGCTTTCTTT
TRBV12-5	TRBJ1-2	NA	NA	CASGAGAVQGYGYTF	TGTGCTAGTGGGGCAGGGGCAGTCCAGGGATATGGCTACACCTTC
TRBV19	TRBJ2-7	TRBD2	NA	CASRQTSGYEQYF	TGTGCCAGTAGGCAGACTAGCGGATACGAGCAGTACTTC
TRBV27	TRBJ2-7	NA	few	CASSSLHRAAYEQYF	TGTGCCAGCAGTTCGCTCCACAGGGCCGCCTACGAGCAGTACTTC
TRBV7-9	TRBJ2-1	TRBD1	NA	CASSLWRQGYNEQFF	TGTGCCAGCAGCTTATGGCGACAGGGGTACAATGAGCAGTTCTTC
TRBV29-1	TRBJ1-1	TRBD1	once	CSVEDIVPGGASMNTEAFF	TGCAGCGTTGAAGATATAGTGCCAGGGGGCGCGTCCATGAACACTGAAGCTTTCTTT
TRBV11-2	TRBJ2-3	TRBD2	NA	CASRTSGEGTDTQYF	TGTGCCAGCAGGACTTCGGGGGAGGGTACAGATACGCAGTATTTT
TRBV10-1	TRBJ2-2	TRBD1	NA	CASSAEQGQGYTGELFF	TGCGCCAGCAGTGCAGAGCAGGGACAGGGCTACACCGGGGAGCTGTTTTTT
TRBV5-6	TRBJ2-5	NA	NA	CASSLGGALPFQETQYF	TGTGCCAGCAGCTTGGGTGGGGCACTTCCATTCCAAGAGACCCAGTACTTC
TRBV27	TRBJ2-2	NA	NA	CASSSGQNTGELFF	TGTGCCAGCAGTTCGGGACAGAACACCGGGGAGCTGTTTTTT
TRBV19	TRBJ1-5	TRBD1	NA	CASSIGTGVNQPQHF	TGTGCCAGTAGTATAGGGACAGGGGTCAATCAGCCCCAGCATTTT
TRBV10-3	TRBJ2-3	NA	few	CAISRLESTDTQYF	TGTGCCATCAGTAGACTAGAGAGCACAGATACGCAGTATTTT
TRBV10-3	TRBJ2-5	NA	NA	CAISEGAGYQETQYF	TGTGCCATCAGTGAGGGGGCAGGGTATCAAGAGACCCAGTACTTC
TRBV29-1	TRBJ2-2	NA	few	CSGRLGGNTGELFF	TGCAGCGGGCGGTTGGGAGGTAACACCGGGGAGCTGTTTTTT
TRBV7-6	TRBJ2-1	TRBD2	NA	CASSLAPLAGPLYNEQFF	TGTGCCAGCAGCTTAGCTCCACTAGCGGGACCGCTCTACAATGAGCAGTTCTTC
TRBV6-6	TRBJ2-1	NA	once	CASSPRGGPYNEQFF	TGTGCCAGCAGCCCTAGAGGGGGTCCCTACAATGAGCAGTTCTTC
TRBV3-1/TRBV3-2	TRBJ2-5	TRBD1	NA	CASSRKLQGTQETQYF	TGTGCCAGCAGCCGAAAACTACAGGGGACCCAAGAGACCCAGTACTTC